Shown below are 30 T cell receptor beta chains from a single sample sequenced in a study of blood T cells in healthy people across ages. Sample-barcoded 5' priming and a J-beta primer mix drove a second PCR of about 6 to 12 cycles. TCRdb itself ran the 5' RACE reads through MiXCR, one entry per CDR3 protein. The profile shows 1.6 million or so distinct CDR3 sequences, 30% to 40% of them singletons. Sequenced material: blood. These receptors came from a woman in her 30s in good health.

On this clonotype: The junction shows a germline mismatch at one end, possibly a read error. J is TRBJ2-7 and V is TRBV5-6, with a possible D match to TRBD2 (6 bases). Matching the DNA end better, TRBJ2-5 makes the J call doubtful. Germline CDR1 reads SGHDT; CDR2 reads YYEEEE. This CDR3 has 14 amino acids. CDR3 loop: CASSTRGSQKTQYF. CDR3 coding DNA: TGTGCCAGCAGCACGCGGGGCTCCCAAAAGACCCAGTACTTC.

This clonotype has only one observation. The junction and the germline gene differ at one end; a read error may be behind it. The chain recombines TRBV20-1 with TRBJ1-2; 9 bases are shared with TRBD1. Germline CDR1 is DFQATT and CDR2 is SNEGSKA (reference sequence). This CDR3 is built from 14 residues. The CDR3 DNA follows: TGCGGTGCTAGTGCTAACAGGGGGCCCTATGGCTACACCTTC. Amino acid sequence: CGASANRGPYGYTF.

Turning to this clonotype: This may arise from a read error, as a much more abundant clone is one base away. The chain employs TRBV6-1 and TRBJ1-2; D uncertain. Germline lookup yields CDR1 MNHNS and CDR2 SASEGT. Trimming took off 6 bases at V and 6 bases at J, with 5 bases between the two ends. This CDR3 is 10 amino acids long. The CDR3 DNA follows: TGTGCCAGCAGCAACGATGGCTACACCTTC. Its translation: CASSNDGYTF.

The gene calls are TRBV27 and TRBJ2-3, with 13 bases aligning to TRBD2. The CDR3 totals 18 residues. Germline V CDR1 and CDR2: MNHEY, SMNVEV (reference sequence). With 5 bases clipped from V and 1 base from J, the junction kept 9 bases outside the gene matches. CDR3 sequence reads: CASSILTGLAGRTDTQYF. CDR3 nucleotide sequence: TGTGCCAGCAGTATCCTCACGGGACTAGCGGGGCGCACAGATACGCAGTATTTT.

The gene calls are TRBV4-1 and TRBJ1-5, with no clear D. Per the germline V gene, CDR1 is MGHRA and CDR2 is YSYEKL. Trimming cost V 2 bases and J 2 bases, with 13 bases left between them. This CDR3 region has 16 residues. The CDR3, as DNA: TGCGCCAGCAGCCAATCAGCGGGATCGGGCAATCAGCCCCAGCATTTT. Translating gives CASSQSAGSGNQPQHF.

This clonotype was recorded a few times. The gene calls are TRBV20-1 and TRBJ2-3; D is uncertain. The CDR3 sequence is 14 residues long. CDR1 is DFQATT, CDR2 SNEGSKA, per germline (reference sequence). The ends were cut back, 2 bases at V and 2 bases at J, with 11 bases in the middle. CDR3 loop: CSARRQPHTDTQYF. The CDR3 bases are TGCAGTGCTAGAAGGCAACCCCACACAGATACGCAGTATTTT.

The CDR3 here is CASSLDGRGRPYEQYF. The CDR3 DNA reads as TGTGCCAGCAGCTTGGATGGCAGGGGGCGGCCCTACGAGCAGTACTTC. The chain recombines TRBV5-6 with TRBJ2-7, with TRBD1 identical over 8 bases. The ends lost 0 bases at V and 2 bases at J; junction bases unmatched: 7. This CDR3 has 16 residues. The V gene's germline CDR1 is SGHDT and CDR2 YYEEEE.

The rearrangement joins TRBV2 to TRBJ2-7, with 9 bases matching TRBD2. Germline-derived CDR1 and CDR2 are SNHLY and FYNNEI. V shed 5 bases, J shed 2 bases, and the junction held 7 bases outside the gene matches. The CDR3 sequence is 15 residues long. CDR3 DNA: TGTGCCAGCAGTTGGGCTAGCGGGACACCCTACGAGCAGTACTTC. It specifies CASSWASGTPYEQYF. Using reference TRBV2 and TRBJ2-7 for the parts outside the CDR3, the full variable domain is EPEVTQTPSHQVTQMGQEVILRCVPISNHLYFYWYRQILGQKVEFLVSFYNNEISEKSEIFDDQFSVERPDGSNFTLKIRSTKLEDSAMYFCASSWASGTPYEQYFGPGTRLTVT.

The V and J genes are TRBV3-1 and TRBJ2-1; D is unresolved. Trimming cost V 8 bases and J 4 bases, with 21 bases left between them. The CDR3 has 16 amino acids. Per the germline V gene, CDR1 is LGHDT and CDR2 is YNNKEL (reference sequence). CDR3 in amino acids: CASSYQPNVIYNEQFF. The CDR3 DNA reads as TGTGCCAGCTCCTACCAACCCAACGTGATTTACAATGAGCAGTTCTTC.

V gene TRBV6-1 combines with J gene TRBJ1-4, with 7 bases aligning to TRBD1. Germline CDR1 MNHNS, CDR2 SASEGT. The CDR3 length is 16 residues. J lost 1 base, V lost 3 bases, and 5 bases had no gene match. CDR3 amino acids: CASSDFPGGTNEKLFF. The DNA for the CDR3 is TGTGCCAGCAGTGACTTCCCAGGGGGAACTAATGAAAAACTGTTTTTT.

This clonotype has more than one count but fewer than ten. The chain carries TRBV27 and TRBJ1-2; 9 positions match TRBD1. Unmatched junction bases numbered 14, after V lost 7 bases and J lost 8 bases. Germline CDR1 is MNHEY and CDR2 is SMNVEV (reference sequence). There are 15 residues in the CDR3. The CDR3 sequence: CASTTAPGTGKGYTF. CDR3 bases: TGTGCCAGCACCACAGCCCCCGGGACAGGGAAAGGCTACACCTTC.

As concerns this clonotype: A single base separates this from a much larger clone, so it may be a read error. This chain uses TRBV2 with TRBJ2-5, with D possibly called TRBD1 or TRBD2 (5 bases each). Trimming removed 6 bases at V and 3 bases at J, with 14 bases between. Germline V CDR1 and CDR2: SNHLY, FYNNEI. The CDR3 spans 14 residues. CDR3 sequence reads: CASRGPTEKETQYF. The CDR3 nucleotides are TGTGCCAGCAGGGGACCGACGGAGAAAGAGACCCAGTACTTC.

The table lists this clonotype with a few counts. V gene TRBV12-3 or TRBV12-4 combines with J gene TRBJ2-5; 11 bases are shared with TRBD2. V dropped 5 bases and J dropped 5; count of bases not matched to a gene: 7. The CDR3 covers 15 residues. The CDR3 bases are TGTGCCAGCAGTCCGGGACTAGCGGTCCGGGAGACCCAGTACTTC. Protein sequence: CASSPGLAVRETQYF.

This clonotype was seen ten or more times. The chain links TRBV6-1 to TRBJ2-7; 10 bases align to TRBD2. V dropped 3 bases and J dropped 2; count of bases not matched to a gene: 4. The germline V gene has CDR1 MNHNS and CDR2 SASEGT. This CDR3 has 15 residues. The CDR3 here is CASSERAGGTYEQYF. In DNA, the CDR3 is TGTGCCAGCAGTGAGCGAGCGGGGGGGACCTACGAGCAGTACTTC.

The chain uses TRBV29-1 and TRBJ1-2; tentative D call: TRBD1 (6 bases). The CDR3 is 13 amino acids. V was cut by 1 base and J by 8 bases, with 14 bases left in between. In germline, CDR1 is SQVTM, CDR2 ANQGSEA. CDR3 in amino acids: CSVEVSGGAGYTF. CDR3 coding DNA: TGCAGCGTTGAAGTGTCGGGGGGCGCCGGCTACACCTTC.

Concerning this clonotype: An end of the junction does not agree with germline; a read error may underlie this. This rearrangement joins TRBV20-1 to TRBJ2-5; D is perhaps TRBD2 (6 bases). Germline V gene sequence: CDR1 DFQATT, CDR2 SNEGSKA (reference sequence). The CDR3 is 15 amino acids. The CDR3 spells CSATPAAGYQEIQYF. The CDR3 DNA follows: TGCAGTGCTACCCCGGCGGCGGGGTACCAAGAGATCCAGTACTTC.

V is TRBV7-2 and J is TRBJ2-7; 12 bases fit TRBD1. The junction had 6 bases not matched to a gene; V was cut back by 7 bases and J by 2 bases. The CDR3 sequence is 15 residues long. Germline lookup yields CDR1 SGHTA and CDR2 FQGNSA. The DNA for the CDR3 is TGTGCCAGCACCCCCTGGGACAGGGGGCCCTACGAGCAGTACTTC. Translated: CASTPWDRGPYEQYF.

The V gene is TRBV7-6, the J gene TRBJ2-5, with 9 bases identical to TRBD2. The length of the CDR3 is 18 residues. Germline loops: CDR1 SGHVS, CDR2 FNYEAQ. Trimming cost V 3 bases and J 0 bases; bases outside gene matches: 11. The DNA for the CDR3 is TGTGCCAGCAGCTTGGGGAATTTTCCTAGCGGGGACCAAGAGACCCAGTACTTC. Its protein product is CASSLGNFPSGDQETQYF.

This clonotype appeared a few times. The junction departs from the called germline gene at one end, perhaps through a read error. This chain connects TRBV7-9 to TRBJ2-4; 12 bases map to TRBD1. Gene TRBJ2-7 matches the end of the DNA better, so the J call may be wrong. Looked up from germline, CDR1 is SEHNR and CDR2 is FQNEAQ (reference sequence). The CDR3 consists of 15 residues. CDR3 DNA: TGTACCAGCAGCTCTCCGGGACAGGGGGCGGTCGAGCAGTACTTC. This encodes CTSSSPGQGAVEQYF.

This sequence joins TRBV2 and TRBJ2-7; weak D call: TRBD2 (6 bases). V was shortened by 0 bases and J by 7 bases, with 16 bases between the two germline ends. Germline-derived CDR1 and CDR2 are SNHLY and FYNNEI. The CDR3 loop spans 15 amino acids. CDR3 protein: CASSEALRGAGEQYF. In nucleotides, the CDR3 is TGTGCCAGCAGTGAAGCGCTGAGAGGGGCGGGAGAGCAGTACTTC.

This clonotype was seen only a few times. V gene TRBV15 combines with J gene TRBJ1-4; a weak D match, TRBD1 (5 bases). Deletions cut 11 bases from V and 4 bases from J, with 11 bases between. This CDR3 is built from 12 residues. Germline lookup yields CDR1 LNHNV and CDR2 YYDKDF (reference sequence). The CDR3 nucleotides are TGTGCCTCCGCCGACAGTAATGAAAAACTGTTTTTT. This gives the protein CASADSNEKLFF.

The J gene is TRBJ2-1, the V gene TRBV7-2, with D possibly being TRBD1 or TRBD2 (6 bases each). V lost 6 bases and J lost 7, with 19 bases in between. The CDR3 length is 15 residues. Germline CDR1 reads SGHTA; CDR2 reads FQGNSA. The CDR3 region has the DNA TGTGCCAGCAGTCTAGAGGCCAGGGGAGGTAATGAGCAGTTCTTC. Amino acids: CASSLEARGGNEQFF.

A few counts support this clonotype. This sequence joins TRBV20-1 and TRBJ2-3; TRBD2 matches 14 bases. Losses at the gene ends were 6 bases for V and 3 bases for J; bases not matched to a gene: 5. This CDR3 spans 15 amino acids. The germline V gene has CDR1 DFQATT and CDR2 SNEGSKA (reference sequence). CDR3 loop: CSAIGTSGGTDTQYF. The CDR3 nucleotides are TGCAGTGCGATAGGGACTAGCGGGGGTACAGATACGCAGTATTTT.

A few counts support this clonotype. The V call is TRBV12-3 or TRBV12-4, the J call TRBJ2-7; possible D gene TRBD2, 5 bases. Between the trimmed V and J ends, which lost 5 bases and 3 bases, there was a span of 11 bases. This CDR3 is built from 13 residues. Here the CDR3 DNA reads TGTGCCAGCAGTGGCCCCCGGGACTACGAGCAGTACTTC. The encoded protein is CASSGPRDYEQYF.

This clonotype was seen a few times. The rearrangement links TRBV7-6 to TRBJ2-1; D could derive from TRBD1 or TRBD2 (5 bases each). Germline V CDR1 and CDR2: SGHVS, FNYEAQ. With 5 bases removed from V and 2 bases from J, the gap between germline ends came to 13 bases. This CDR3 is 15 amino acids long. The CDR3 loop reads CASSLNGGTYNEQFF. The CDR3 region has the DNA TGTGCCAGCAGCCTGAATGGGGGTACCTACAATGAGCAGTTCTTC.

This rearrangement joins TRBV18 to TRBJ2-3; TRBD1 aligns across 9 bases. The J segment lost 6 bases and the V segment lost 5 bases, leaving 6 bases of the junction unmatched. CDR1 KGHSH and CDR2 LQKENI come from the germline V gene. The CDR3 runs to 14 residues. CDR3 sequence reads: CASSSGTGRDTQYF. Written as DNA, the CDR3 is TGTGCCAGCTCATCCGGGACAGGGAGGGATACGCAGTATTTT.

The J gene is TRBJ2-5, the V gene TRBV7-9; possibly TRBD1 for D (5 bases). The CDR3 length is 15 residues. The V end lost 2 bases, the J end lost 1 base, and 11 bases lay between the germline ends. Per germline, CDR1 SEHNR and CDR2 FQNEAQ (reference sequence). CDR3 DNA sequence: TGTGCCAGCAGCTTATTGCTCCAGGGCCAAGAGACCCAGTACTTC. Translated, it gives CASSLLLQGQETQYF.

The count of this clonotype is one. The gene calls are TRBV7-8 and TRBJ2-7; TRBD2 matches at 9 bases. This CDR3 comprises 16 residues. Germline CDR1 and CDR2: SGHVS and FQNEAQ. V lost 0 bases, J lost 0 bases, and 3 bases stayed unmatched. The CDR3 sequence: CASSLAPSGASYEQYF. The DNA of the CDR3 is TGTGCCAGCAGCTTAGCGCCTAGCGGGGCCTCCTACGAGCAGTACTTC.

This clonotype occurred a few times. The chain carries TRBV5-1 and TRBJ2-7; D might be TRBD2 (6 bases). In germline, CDR1 is SGHRS, CDR2 YFSETQ. This CDR3 region has 14 residues. V was clipped by 4 bases and J by 2 bases, with 13 bases between them. The CDR3 sequence: CASSRGTETYEQYF. As DNA, the CDR3 is TGCGCCAGCAGCCGGGGGACGGAGACCTACGAGCAGTACTTC.

This sequence joins TRBV7-6 and TRBJ2-2, with a weak D call TRBD2 (6 bases). Looked up from germline, CDR1 is SGHVS and CDR2 is FNYEAQ. The V end was cut by 6 bases, the J end by 1 base, with 12 bases between. The CDR3 totals 15 residues. The CDR3 here is CASRPGRRNTGELFF. The CDR3 bases are TGTGCCAGCAGGCCAGGGAGGCGGAACACCGGGGAGCTGTTTTTT.